The 9 T cell receptor beta chains listed next were all sequenced from one sample in a study of T cell responses to AZD1222 COVID-19 vaccine. The data were produced by immunoSEQ multiplex PCR, yet TCRdb's version contains in-frame clones alone and is incomplete. The table has about 100,000 clones, less than 90% seen once. The sequencing here drew on peripheral blood, taken on day 0 of AZD1222 vaccination. The source of these receptors is an adult in good health.

The V and J genes are TRBV9 and TRBJ1-6, with 9 nucleotides matching TRBD1. V was clipped by 4 bases and J by 9 bases; unmatched bases: 5. The CDR3 is 14 residues long. Germline CDR1 SGDLS, CDR2 YYNGEE. DNA of the CDR3: TGTGCCAGCAGCTCAGGACAGGGGCCTTCACCCCTCCACTTT. It encodes CASSSGQGPSPLHF.

V is TRBV28 and J is TRBJ1-2; 8 bases agree with TRBD1. In germline, CDR1 is MDHEN, CDR2 SYDVKM. The V gene end was trimmed by 6 bases and the J gene end by 3 bases; junction bases not matched to a gene: 6. CDR3 length equals 14 residues. This CDR3 reads CASRITGGHYGYTF. CDR3 sequence (DNA): TGTGCCAGCAGGATCACAGGGGGTCACTATGGCTACACCTTC.

The chain recombines TRBV7-2 with TRBJ2-7, with TRBD1 as a possible D gene (5 bases). This CDR3 region has 14 residues. The germline V gene encodes CDR1 SGHTA and CDR2 FQGNSA. The V end lost 9 bases, the J end lost 2 bases, and 17 bases lay between the germline ends. Written as DNA, the CDR3 is TGTGCCAGTCGAGATAGGGGCCACGCCTACGAGCAGTACTTC. This gives the protein CASRDRGHAYEQYF.

The rearrangement joins TRBV19 to TRBJ1-1, with 7 bases matching TRBD1. Germline V gene data show CDR1 as LNHDA and CDR2 as SQIVND (reference sequence). J was trimmed by 10 bases and V by 5 bases; bases with no gene match: 7. The CDR3 is made up of 12 amino acids. The CDR3 DNA follows: TGTGCCAGTAGTTGGACAGGAGGGGTAGCTTTCTTT. Translation: CASSWTGGVAFF.

A remark on this clone: A junction boundary mismatches the germline segment, possibly from a read error. The V call is TRBV11-3, the J call TRBJ2-7; D not certain. The germline gives CDR1 SGHNT, CDR2 YENEEA. CDR3 size: 13 residues. CDR3 bases: TGTGCCAGCAGCTTTCGGCTCAACTACGGGCAGTACTTC. Translating it yields CASSFRLNYGQYF. The full variable domain, rest sourced from reference TRBV11-3 and TRBJ2-7, is EAGVVQSPRYKIIEKKQPVAFWCNPISGHNTLYWYLQNLGQGPELLIRYENEEAVDDSQLPKDRFSAERLKGVDSTLKIQPAELGDSAVYLCASSFRLNYGQYFGPGTRLTVT.

The chain links TRBV30 to TRBJ1-5; maybe TRBD1 (5 bases). V was pared by 4 bases and J by 0 bases, with 13 bases between. Germline V CDR1 and CDR2: GTSNPN, SVGIG (reference sequence). The CDR3 is 15 residues long. The DNA of the CDR3 is TGTGCCTGGAAAAGGGCAGGGAATAGCAATCAGCCCCAGCATTTT. It is translated as CAWKRAGNSNQPQHF.

Comment on this clone: Other nucleotide sequences from this sample produce the same CDR3. The chain's CDR3 is CATSRDRGNEKLFF. In nucleotides, the CDR3 is TGTGCCACCAGCAGAGATAGGGGTAATGAAAAACTGTTTTTT. J is TRBJ1-4 and V is TRBV15; the D gene is possibly TRBD1 (5 bases). Germline CDR1 LNHNV, CDR2 YYDKDF (reference sequence). There are 14 residues in the CDR3. With 0 bases removed from V and 4 bases from J, the gap between germline ends came to 6 bases.

The CDR3 loop reads CASSVGQREAFF. CDR3 sequence (DNA): TGTGCCAGCAGCGTCGGACAGAGGGAAGCTTTCTTT. The chain uses TRBV28 and TRBJ1-1, with D possibly matching TRBD1 (6 bases). Looked up from germline, CDR1 is MDHEN and CDR2 is SYDVKM. The germline V and J ends were trimmed by 6 bases and 8 bases, with 13 bases remaining between them. The CDR3 runs to 12 residues.

The chain couples TRBV28 to TRBJ2-2; 9 bases line up with TRBD1. Germline V lookup: CDR1 MDHEN, CDR2 SYDVKM. The CDR3 length is 16 residues. V lost 6 bases and J lost 4; bases outside the gene matches: 9. Written as DNA, the CDR3 is TGTGCCAGCAGCGCCCCGGGACAGGGCATCACCGGGGAGCTGTTTTTT. Translating it yields CASSAPGQGITGELFF.